Reported below is one T cell receptor (beta chain). There is no known antigen for this receptor. One base away there is no much larger clone; base qualities are not given. The receptor library was made with the immunoSEQ multiplex PCR assay. For most patients, genomic DNA was isolated with the Qiagen DNeasy Blood and Tissue Kit and shipped frozen to Adaptive Biotechnologies for TCR sequencing. High-throughput TCR-beta CDR3 sequencing of genomic DNA from most patients was performed by Adaptive Biotechnologies. As for the original processing: Adaptive's ImmunoSEQ software supplied the TCR sequencing data for under 20 patients, while MiXCR and VDJtools were used to process three other patients. CD4 versus CD8 sorting errors were corrected by removing sequences found in both subsets at a frequency ratio below 5:1. CDR3 nucleotide sequences shared between donor and recipient were removed because their origin could not be assigned. At least 2-fold expansion over unstimulated cells and a minimum CFSE-low frequency of 0.002% (template counts) or 0.001% (read counts) were required for clones to be classified as alloreactive. Mappable clones were those detected in sequenced pre-transplant spleen, lymph node, or MLR CFSE-low populations of the donor or recipient. Cumulative frequency of alloreactive clones was calculated as a percentage of all sequences weighted by copy number. TCRdb's version of the immuneACCESS table is confined to in-frame rearrangements and falls short of the full clone set. An unresolved V gene accounts for under half of the shortfall where checked; the remainder is of unknown origin. The V and J calls and clone size come from that table; D and trimming were worked out from the DNA. This sample comprises about 88,000 clones, around 90% of them detected only once. Of the sample, nearly 0.11% falls within the top ten clones.

This entry belongs to a study of graft-versus-host responses after intestinal transplantation (dated by TCRdb to about 2021). The study in broad terms: Multivisceral, liver-intestinal, or isolated intestinal transplants were received by the recipients. All recipients received anti-thymocyte globulin induction followed by maintenance tacrolimus and steroids for around three years. After intestinal transplantation, graft-versus-host and host-versus-graft alloreactive T cell clones were followed in the graft, circulation and bone marrow using bulk TCR-beta CDR3 sequencing. Alloreactive clones were identified by sequencing pre-transplant mixed lymphocyte reaction products and comparing these products with unstimulated pre-transplant donor and recipient T cells. Of the 20 to 25 intestinal transplant recipients enrolled in the cohort, one of whom was a retransplant, 3 patients without pretransplant specimens were excluded. A peak of at least 4% donor T cells among recipient peripheral blood mononuclear cells was the definition used for donor T cell macrochimerism. Rather than being sequenced by the commercial service, samples from a few later patients were sequenced in-house on an Illumina MiSeq and processed with MiXCR.

Beyond this particular receptor, the publication reports: In the allografts of patients with donor T cell macrochimerism, GvH to HvG T cell clonal ratios were high. Early after transplant, declines in HvG clones were associated with peak levels of circulating GvH clones. The relatively low number and heterogeneity of intestinal transplant patients limited the conclusions. GvH clones turned up in recipient bone marrow, with some appearing earlier in ileal mucosa or blood, a pattern consistent with an intestinal mucosal origin.

The meaning of the sample's time point label: cells obtained before transplantation from donor or recipient. CD3+CD4+ and CD3+CD8+ populations were FACS-sorted from unstimulated pre-transplant donor and recipient cells taken from spleen or lymph nodes. The sequence was obtained from a human donor who received an intestinal transplant. The specimen comprised unstimulated CD4+ T cells sorted from spleen or lymph node cells, sampled before intestinal transplant.

The DNA sequence is as follows: TGTGCCAGCAGCCCGACAGGGGGCGCGAATTCACCCCTCCACTTT. It specifies CASSPTGGANSPLHF. The V and J segments used are TRBV4-2 and TRBJ1-6, with 10 bases aligning to TRBD1. After removal of 4 bases from V and 7 bases from J, the junction retains 4 bases not matched to a gene. CDR1 and CDR2 are drawn from the germline V gene: LGHNA, YNFKEQ. The cysteine opens and the phenylalanine closes a CDR3 of 15 amino acids. Only CDR3 DNA remains: 45 bases, in frame from the first base.